These 30 T cell receptor beta chains came from one sample sequenced in a study of blood T cell repertoires in COVID-19. TCRdb's copy holds only in-frame clones and misses some; the assay was immunoSEQ multiplex PCR. The sample lists approximately 230,000 clones; around 88% were seen once. The sequenced sample consisted of PBMCs or T cells enriched from blood (not recorded which). The receptors were gathered from a woman in her 30s who had recovered from COVID-19.

The J gene is TRBJ2-1, the V gene TRBV27; 8 positions agree with TRBD2. Germline V gene sequence: CDR1 MNHEY, CDR2 SMNVEV (reference sequence). V dropped 7 bases and J dropped 4; count of bases not matched to a gene: 12. The CDR3 length is 16 residues. CDR3 sequence reads: CASKIGREAPYNEQFF. CDR3 nucleotides: TGTGCCAGCAAAATAGGGCGGGAGGCCCCATACAATGAGCAGTTCTTC.

The chain is built from TRBV30 and TRBJ1-2; 7 positions match TRBD1. This CDR3 comprises 12 residues. CDR1 is GTSNPN and CDR2 is SVGIG in the germline V gene (reference sequence). The trim removed 4 bases at V and 2 bases at J, leaving 1 base unmatched. This chain's CDR3 is CAWKGQNYGYTF. CDR3 in DNA: TGTGCCTGGAAGGGACAGAACTATGGCTACACCTTC.

The V gene is TRBV6-6, the J gene TRBJ1-2, with 9 bases lining up with TRBD1. V lost 6 bases and J lost 3; bases outside the gene matches: 5. This CDR3 contains 14 residues. CDR1 and CDR2 (germline): MNHNY, SVGAGI (reference sequence). CDR3 amino acids: CASSRTGEHYGYTF. The CDR3 DNA follows: TGTGCCAGCAGCCGGACAGGGGAGCACTATGGCTACACCTTC.

The chain couples TRBV30 to TRBJ2-7, with 7 bases identical to TRBD2. In germline, CDR1 is GTSNPN, CDR2 SVGIG (reference sequence). V shed 3 bases and J 7 bases; nucleotides not matched to a gene: 12. The CDR3 length is 14 residues. CDR3 DNA sequence: TGTGCCTGGAGCATCGGGGAGGGCCGCTATGAGCAGTACTTC. Translated: CAWSIGEGRYEQYF.

This clone was observed a handful of times. The rearrangement joins TRBV18 to TRBJ1-5; no clear D. Germline V gene data show CDR1 as KGHSH and CDR2 as LQKENI. The V end was cut by 2 bases, the J end by 4 bases, with 15 bases between. This CDR3 has 16 residues. This CDR3 is CASSPFHGSPNQPQHF. The CDR3 nucleotides are TGTGCCAGCTCACCATTCCACGGGTCTCCGAATCAGCCCCAGCATTTT.

This clone appeared once. The chain links TRBV28 to TRBJ1-3; maybe TRBD1 (5 bases). The CDR3 spans 14 residues. With 8 bases removed from V and 4 bases from J, the gap between germline ends came to 15 bases. Germline CDR1 is MDHEN and CDR2 is SYDVKM. The CDR3, as DNA: TGTGCCAGCCTCGGGGCTGGGAGGGGAAACACCATATATTTT. It encodes CASLGAGRGNTIYF.

This clone was recorded only once. The chain employs TRBV5-1 and TRBJ2-1, with TRBD2 matching over 8 bases. V lost 4 bases, J lost 8 bases, and 11 bases stayed unmatched. The CDR3 extends over 15 amino acids. Looked up from germline, CDR1 is SGHRS and CDR2 is YFSETQ. The CDR3 sequence is CASSLREGLFYEQFF. CDR3 DNA: TGCGCCAGCAGCCTACGGGAGGGCCTCTTTTATGAGCAGTTCTTC.

The chain carries TRBV28 and TRBJ1-5, with 7 bases identical to TRBD1. Trimming at V came to 9 bases and at J to 0 bases, leaving 2 bases not matched to a gene. CDR1 and CDR2 from the germline V gene are MDHEN and SYDVKM. The CDR3 loop spans 13 amino acids. The CDR3 coding sequence is TGTGCCAGTGGACAGGATAGCAATCAGCCCCAGCATTTT. This gives the protein CASGQDSNQPQHF.

This chain joins TRBV3-1 (or the pseudogene TRBV3-2) and TRBJ2-7; 9 nucleotides match TRBD2. This CDR3 has 18 amino acids. CDR1 and CDR2 from the germline V gene are LGHDT and YNNKEL (reference sequence). V dropped 3 bases and J dropped 0; count of bases not matched to a gene: 12. The CDR3 coding sequence is TGTGCCAGCAGCCATGTGAAAGCGGGAGGAACTATCTCCTACGAGCAGTACTTC. It yields the protein CASSHVKAGGTISYEQYF.

The rearrangement links TRBV5-5 to TRBJ1-5, with 9 bases that match TRBD1. The germline V gene has CDR1 SGHKS and CDR2 YYEKEE (reference sequence). The V gene end was trimmed by 4 bases and the J gene end by 7 bases; junction bases not matched to a gene: 15. The CDR3 sequence is 17 residues long. The CDR3 DNA reads as TGTGCCAGCAGCCTTTCCGGGACAGGGACTTCGGTCCAGCCCCAGCATTTT. As protein: CASSLSGTGTSVQPQHF.

A note on this clone: The sample holds other DNA sequences that translate to the same CDR3. The V call is TRBV28, the J call TRBJ2-1, with D hard to call. CDR3 length: 10 residues. Germline CDR1 and CDR2: MDHEN and SYDVKM. The V and J ends lost 5 bases and 6 bases respectively, with 2 bases between them. The CDR3 loop reads CASSLNEQFF. The CDR3 coding sequence is TGTGCCAGCAGTCTCAATGAGCAGTTCTTC.

The chain couples TRBV4-1 to TRBJ2-6, with 7 nucleotides matching TRBD1. CDR1 and CDR2 (germline): MGHRA, YSYEKL. V shed 4 bases, J shed 2 bases, and the junction held 5 bases outside the gene matches. The CDR3 length is 16 residues. The chain's CDR3 is CASSRQTGAGANVLTF. Here the CDR3 DNA reads TGCGCCAGCAGCCGACAAACAGGGGCTGGGGCCAACGTCCTGACTTTC.

V gene TRBV4-2 combines with J gene TRBJ2-3, with a weak D call TRBD2 (7 bases). V shed 0 bases and J shed 4 bases, with 14 bases lying between them. The germline V gene has CDR1 LGHNA and CDR2 YNFKEQ. The CDR3 has 16 amino acids. CDR3 nucleotide sequence: TGTGCCAGCAGCCAAGACGCAGGGAGGGGGTCAGATACGCAGTATTTT. The encoded protein is CASSQDAGRGSDTQYF.

The rearrangement uses TRBV23-1 and TRBJ1-5; D is unclear. TRBV23-1 is recorded as an ORF, its role being uncertain. CDR3 length: 16 residues. Between the trimmed V and J ends, which lost 0 bases and 3 bases, there was a span of 12 bases. As DNA, the CDR3 is TGCGCCAGCAGTCAATCTTGGAGGAGATCCAATCAGCCCCAGCATTTT. Its protein product is CASSQSWRRSNQPQHF.

CDR3 sequence reads: CASSQDRGGDPAETQYF. Written as DNA, the CDR3 is TGCGCCAGCAGCCAAGATCGTGGGGGGGACCCGGCCGAGACCCAGTACTTC. The chain links TRBV4-3 to TRBJ2-5, with 7 bases aligning to TRBD2. The CDR3 consists of 17 residues. Germline trimming cut 0 bases from V and 5 bases from J; bases unmatched to any gene: 12. Per the germline V gene, CDR1 is LGHNA and CDR2 is YSLEER.

The rearrangement uses TRBV6-5 and TRBJ2-7, with 7 bases lining up with TRBD1. CDR1 is MNHEY and CDR2 is SVGAGI in the germline V gene. V gave up 5 bases and J gave up 0 bases; unmatched junction bases: 4. This CDR3 contains 14 residues. The DNA of the CDR3 is TGTGCCAGCAGTACAGGGGTCGGCTCCTACGAGCAGTACTTC. Protein sequence: CASSTGVGSYEQYF.

A single count supports this clone. The V gene is TRBV6-5, the J gene TRBJ1-2, with D possibly matching TRBD1 (5 bases). The germline V gene has CDR1 MNHEY and CDR2 SVGAGI. V lost 8 bases, J lost 4 bases, and 11 bases lay in between. This CDR3 contains 12 residues. DNA of the CDR3: TGTGCCAGCCTATCCGACAGCTATGGCTACACCTTC. Protein sequence: CASLSDSYGYTF.

The count of this clone is one. This chain uses TRBV6-2 or TRBV6-3 with TRBJ2-5; D is undetermined. The germline CDR1 and CDR2 sequences are MNHEY and SVGEGT. Trimming pared 2 bases from V and 1 base from J, leaving 14 bases between. The CDR3 is 16 residues long. CDR3 residues: CASSYLIWAGQETQYF. DNA for the CDR3: TGTGCCAGCAGTTACCTAATCTGGGCAGGCCAAGAGACCCAGTACTTC.

This clone has just one count. The V gene is TRBV27, the J gene TRBJ2-3; D gene uncertain. CDR1 and CDR2 (germline): MNHEY, SMNVEV (reference sequence). The CDR3 is 14 amino acids. Trimming pared 2 bases from V and 3 bases from J, leaving 9 bases between. This chain's CDR3 is CASSLVQTTDTQYF. The CDR3 DNA reads as TGTGCCAGCAGTTTAGTACAGACAACAGATACGCAGTATTTT.

The chain is built from TRBV10-3 and TRBJ1-1; D remains ambiguous. V was shortened by 4 bases and J by 4 bases, with 19 bases between the two germline ends. Germline V gene sequence: CDR1 ENHRY, CDR2 SYGVKD. This CDR3 comprises 16 residues. The CDR3 here is CAISGNRGPSGTEAFF. CDR3 in DNA: TGTGCCATCAGTGGAAACCGGGGTCCGTCAGGCACTGAAGCTTTCTTT.

This chain links TRBV5-1 with TRBJ2-1, with 10 nucleotides matching TRBD2. Germline V gene sequence: CDR1 SGHRS, CDR2 YFSETQ. The CDR3 sequence is 14 residues long. V gave up 2 bases and J gave up 8 bases; unmatched junction bases: 4. CDR3 coding DNA: TGCGCCAGCAGCTTAGCGGGAGGGGTGGATGAGCAGTTCTTC. Translation: CASSLAGGVDEQFF.

This rearrangement joins TRBV7-8 to TRBJ1-1; 9 nucleotides match TRBD1. The germline V gene has CDR1 SGHVS and CDR2 FQNEAQ. The junction had 4 bases not matched to a gene; V was cut back by 3 bases and J by 5 bases. The CDR3 consists of 14 residues. CDR3 nucleotides: TGTGCCAGCAGCTTGGGACAGGGTTTAACTGAAGCTTTCTTT. It yields the protein CASSLGQGLTEAFF.

The J gene is TRBJ2-3, the V gene TRBV7-8, with 7 bases fitting TRBD1. CDR1 SGHVS and CDR2 FQNEAQ come from the germline V gene. CDR3 length equals 16 residues. The V segment lost 4 bases and the J segment 1 base; nucleotides outside the gene matches: 8. The CDR3 DNA sequence: TGTGCCAGCAGCTCCTGGGTAGGACAGGGCACAGATACGCAGTATTTT. Protein sequence: CASSSWVGQGTDTQYF.

The chain is built from TRBV7-2 and TRBJ1-2; 10 nucleotides match TRBD1. The CDR3 is 15 amino acids. With V trimmed by 2 bases and J by 7 bases, 7 bases remained unmatched. Per germline, CDR1 SGHTA and CDR2 FQGNSA. The CDR3 DNA sequence: TGTGCCAGCAGCTTAACGGGACAGGGGTCCCGTGGCTACACCTTC. Protein: CASSLTGQGSRGYTF.

The chain joins TRBV6-2 or TRBV6-3 to TRBJ2-2, with TRBD2 matching 11 bases. The CDR3 is 19 residues long. J was trimmed by 7 bases and V by 0 bases; bases with no gene match: 13. CDR1 is MNHEY and CDR2 is SVGEGT in the germline V gene. Here the CDR3 reads CASSYSIAPTSGSHGELFF. In DNA, the CDR3 is TGTGCCAGCAGTTACTCCATCGCCCCAACTAGCGGGAGCCACGGGGAGCTGTTTTTT.

The chain couples TRBV13 to TRBJ1-1, with a possible D match to TRBD1 (5 bases). Trimming pared 8 bases from V and 1 base from J, leaving 14 bases between. The CDR3 runs to 14 residues. CDR1 is PRHDT and CDR2 is FYEKMQ in the germline V gene (reference sequence). CDR3 residues: CASETDSPNTEAFF. In DNA form, the CDR3 reads TGTGCCAGCGAGACCGACAGCCCGAACACTGAAGCTTTCTTT.

The gene calls are TRBV11-2 and TRBJ1-6; D possibly corresponds to TRBD1 (6 bases). Trimming shortened V by 4 bases and J by 5 bases, and 9 bases separated the two germline ends. This CDR3 spans 14 amino acids. Looked up from germline, CDR1 is SGHAT and CDR2 is FQNNGV. The chain's CDR3 is CASSYDRNNSPLHF. DNA for the CDR3: TGTGCCAGCAGCTACGACAGGAATAATTCACCCCTCCACTTT. The full variable domain, rest sourced from reference TRBV11-2 and TRBJ1-6, is EAGVAQSPRYKIIEKRQSVAFWCNPISGHATLYWYQQILGQGPKLLIQFQNNGVVDDSQLPKDRFSAERLKGVDSTLKIQPAKLEDSAVYLCASSYDRNNSPLHFGNGTRLTVT.

The rearrangement joins TRBV28 to TRBJ1-1; D call uncertain. This CDR3 contains 13 residues. Trimming pared 9 bases from V and 4 bases from J, leaving 15 bases between. Germline CDR1 and CDR2: MDHEN and SYDVKM. The CDR3 loop is CASLLHGGTEAFF. The CDR3 DNA reads TGTGCCAGTCTTCTCCATGGCGGCACTGAAGCTTTCTTT.

The rearrangement links TRBV5-4 to TRBJ1-2, with D tentatively TRBD1 (6 bases). The V gene's germline CDR1 is SGHNT and CDR2 YYREEE (reference sequence). The CDR3 is 14 amino acids. The V end lost 3 bases, the J end lost 6 bases, and 15 bases lay between the germline ends. The CDR3 coding sequence is TGTGCCAGCAGCTCCCAAGCAGGGGTGAATGGCTACACCTTC. Translated, it gives CASSSQAGVNGYTF.

The table lists this clone with a count of one. This sequence joins TRBV30 and TRBJ2-7; the match to TRBD2 covers 12 bases. Looked up from germline, CDR1 is GTSNPN and CDR2 is SVGIG (reference sequence). The length of the CDR3 is 14 residues. V lost 0 bases and J lost 6; bases outside the gene matches: 3. For the CDR3, the DNA is TGTGCCTGGAGTGTACAACTAGCGGGAGGCGAGCAGTACTTC. Protein sequence: CAWSVQLAGGEQYF.